This T cell receptor (beta chain) was sequenced in a study of OX40 agonist ivuxolimab in advanced cancers. A note on the overall study: Ivuxolimab was an agonistic, fully human IgG2 monoclonal antibody directed against OX40 (CD134), a costimulatory receptor. Prior anti-PD-1, anti-PD-L1 or anti-CTLA-4 therapy was permitted, and checkpoint inhibitors had been received by roughly two fifths of dose-escalation patients. Among the roughly 52 dose-escalation patients, about 20 had hepatocellular carcinoma, some 15 melanoma, 9 renal cell carcinoma and 9 head and neck cancer. Peripheral TCRbeta sequencing was intended to test whether TCR sequence diversity was altered and clonal T-cell expansion was caused by ivuxolimab. The paper reports the monotherapy dose-escalation portion (N of about 50 patients) of the phase I ivuxolimab trial. A male proportion of around 83% and a mean age of roughly 58 years, ranging from about 20 to 79, were recorded for the dose-escalation cohort. Intravenous ivuxolimab was administered to patients every 2 weeks at six dose levels: 0.01, 0.1, 0.3, 1.5, 3 and 10 mg/kg. Partial responses occurred in three dose-escalation patients, of whom one had hepatocellular carcinoma and two had cutaneous melanoma.

Patients with autoimmune disease history or receiving systemic immunosuppression were excluded from the trial. Peripheral blood for TCR sequencing was drawn from every dose cohort at baseline, at cycle 4 day 1 and at cycle 7 day 1. Samples came from an open-label, multicenter, first-in-human phase I dose-escalation trial of ivuxolimab. Adults with locally advanced or metastatic melanoma, renal cell, hepatocellular, or head and neck squamous cell carcinoma were enrolled in the trial. Before TCR sequencing, CD4+ T cells and CD8+ T cells from peripheral blood were sorted into separate populations. In the case of this clone: It lacks a known antigen. Nothing much larger sits one base from this clone, and base qualities are not available.

Broader findings and caveats from the paper: The antigen specificity of the peripheral T cells that underwent clonal expansion was not determined. At doses of 0.1 to 3.0 mg/kg, clonal expansion of both CD4+ and CD8+ blood T cells was observed from baseline to week 6. On average, CD8+ T cells showed more expanded clones than CD4+ T cells after ivuxolimab. In the 0.1-3.0 mg/kg groups, partial responders had among the lowest normalized peripheral clonal expansion, particularly in CD8+ T cells. Low levels of normalized T-cell clonal expansion were also seen in some nonresponding patients.

For sequencing of the TCRbeta CDR3 region, genomic DNA was extracted from the sorted cells. TCRbeta CDR3 regions were sequenced using the immunoSEQ Assay. TCRdb took this table from immuneACCESS and kept in-frame rearrangements with V and J called. Such tables lack part of the clones; where checked against another copy, unresolved V genes explain under half of the gap, and the rest is unexplained. This sample lists roughly 64,000 clones; approximately 81% were detected once. The ten largest clones represent about 2.9% of the sample. The material sequenced was CD4+ or CD8+ T cells sorted from blood, taken in a trial of the OX40 agonist ivuxolimab. The receptor comes from an adult with an advanced solid tumor such as melanoma, head and neck, liver or kidney cancer.

The nucleotides are TGTGCCAGCAGCCCAATTGGGGGCGAAGAGACCCAGTACTTC. Translation gives CASSPIGGEETQYF. The chain was built from TRBV11-2 and TRBJ2-5; the D gene is perhaps TRBD1, on 6 matching bases. The germline V gene gives CDR1 as SGHAT and CDR2 as FQNNGV. V is reduced by 5 bases and J by 3 bases, leaving a spacing of 13 bases between them. Inclusive of the bounding cysteine and phenylalanine, the CDR3 is 14 residues long. CDR3 DNA is the only sequence kept; it has 42 bases, read in frame from the first base.